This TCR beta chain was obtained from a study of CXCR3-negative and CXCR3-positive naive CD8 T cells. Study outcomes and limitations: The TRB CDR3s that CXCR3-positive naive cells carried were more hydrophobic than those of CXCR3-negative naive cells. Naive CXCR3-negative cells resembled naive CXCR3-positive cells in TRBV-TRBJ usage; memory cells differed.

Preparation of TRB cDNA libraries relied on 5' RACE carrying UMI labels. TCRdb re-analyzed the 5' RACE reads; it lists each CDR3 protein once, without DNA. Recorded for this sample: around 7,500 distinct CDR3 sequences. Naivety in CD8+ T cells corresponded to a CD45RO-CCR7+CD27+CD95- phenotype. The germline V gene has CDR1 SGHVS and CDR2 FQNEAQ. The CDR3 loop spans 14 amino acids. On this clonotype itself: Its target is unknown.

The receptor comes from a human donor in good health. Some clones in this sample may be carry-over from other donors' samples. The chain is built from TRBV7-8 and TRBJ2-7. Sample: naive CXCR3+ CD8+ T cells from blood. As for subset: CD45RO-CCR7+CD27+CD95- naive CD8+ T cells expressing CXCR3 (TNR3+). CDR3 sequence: CASSIEITGNEQYF.